This record looks at one T cell receptor beta chain sequence and its context. What it binds is not known. Researchers made TCR beta libraries via UMI-labeled 5' RACE. TCRdb reanalyzed the 5' RACE reads and collapses them to one entry per CDR3 protein, without DNA. The sample's table shows around 6,500 distinct CDR3 sequences. These data are taken from a study of human CD8 memory T cell subsets. The CDR3 spans 15 residues. From germline, CDR1 is SEHNR and CDR2 FQNEAQ (reference sequence). The study classified TPEX cells as CCR7+ PD-1+ TIGIT+ early memory CD8+ T cells bearing exhausted-like traits. The PBMC were obtained by density gradient separation from buffy coats of healthy donors. Study-wide results and limits: T cells showing similarly high diversity were the stem-like memory and precursor exhausted cells, not the effector memory cells. It was suggested by Chao1 estimates that stem-like memory T cells were more diverse than precursor exhausted T cells.

Sequencing was carried out using CD8+ T cells from PBMCs. The sequence was collected from a human donor in good health. The rearrangement links TRBV7-9 to TRBJ1-3. CDR3 sequence: CASSSNVGAGNTIYF.